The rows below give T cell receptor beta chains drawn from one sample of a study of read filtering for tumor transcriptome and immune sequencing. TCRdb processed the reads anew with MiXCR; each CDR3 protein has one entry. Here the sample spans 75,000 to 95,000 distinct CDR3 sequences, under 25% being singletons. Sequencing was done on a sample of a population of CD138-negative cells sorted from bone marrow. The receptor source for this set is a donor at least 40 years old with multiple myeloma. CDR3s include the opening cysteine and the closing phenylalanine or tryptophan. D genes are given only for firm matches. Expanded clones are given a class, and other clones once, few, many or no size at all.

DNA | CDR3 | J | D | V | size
TGTGCCAGCAGCAGACAGGGAAACTACGAGCAGTACTTC | CASSRQGNYEQYF | TRBJ2-7 | TRBD1 | TRBV2 | many
TGTGCCAGCAGCTTAGGCCCGGGCAACCCAGAGACCCAGTACTTC | CASSLGPGNPETQYF | TRBJ2-5 | . | TRBV11-2 | .
TGCAGTGCTAGAACTAGCGGGGCCTACAATGAGCAGTTCTTC | CSARTSGAYNEQFF | TRBJ2-1 | TRBD2 | TRBV20-1 | many
TGCAGTGCTAGATCCGGACGGGCCCGATATGGCTACACCTTC | CSARSGRARYGYTF | TRBJ1-2 | . | TRBV20-1 | many
TGCAGTGAGGAGGGTGAAGCCAAAAACATTCAGTACTTC | CSEEGEAKNIQYF | TRBJ2-4 | . | TRBV20-1 | many
TGTGCCAGCAGCTTGGCCCCCGGTCGGGGAGAGACCCAGTACTTC | CASSLAPGRGETQYF | TRBJ2-5 | . | TRBV5-5 | many
TGTGCCAGCTCCCGGGACTTCAACATTCAGTACTTC | CASSRDFNIQYF | TRBJ2-4 | . | TRBV6-1 | many
TGCAGTGCTAGGGGGGAGTTCTCCTACGAGCAGTACTTC | CSARGEFSYEQYF | TRBJ2-7 | . | TRBV20-1 | many
TGTGCCAGCAGCTTAGACGAGGGAACTGAAGCTTTCTTT | CASSLDEGTEAFF | TRBJ1-1 | . | TRBV7-9 | .
TGCAGTGCTCCGGGACAGGGACCAGATACGCAGTATTTT | CSAPGQGPDTQYF | TRBJ2-3 | TRBD1 | TRBV20-1 | few
TGTGCCAGCAGTAGACAGGGGGCGAACACTGAAGCTTTCTTT | CASSRQGANTEAFF | TRBJ1-1 | TRBD1 | TRBV5-1 | many
TGTGCCAGCTCACCGGTGGTCCGGGGGGCTGAAGCTTTCTTT | CASSPVVRGAEAFF | TRBJ1-1 | . | TRBV18 | few
TGCGCCAGTGCCGACCGACAGGGGAGCACAGATACGCAGTATTTT | CASADRQGSTDTQYF | TRBJ2-3 | TRBD1 | TRBV5-1 | .
TGCGCCAGAGTGGGTGGGACAGGGTTGTATCAGCCCCAGCATTTT | CARVGGTGLYQPQHF | TRBJ1-5 | TRBD1 | TRBV10-2 | few
TGCAGTGCTGATATGTGGGGCTTAAGCTCCTACGAGCAGTACTTC | CSADMWGLSSYEQYF | TRBJ2-7 | . | TRBV20-1 | many
TGTGCCTGGAAAGATCGGGCGGCGGAGGGCTACACCTTC | CAWKDRAAEGYTF | TRBJ1-2 | . | TRBV30 | many
TGTGCCAGCGTATTAGCGGGGACGGGGTCCCAGTACTTC | CASVLAGTGSQYF | TRBJ2-5 | TRBD2 | TRBV11-2 | many
TGCAGTGCTAGGGGGGACAGTTACAATCAGCCCCAGCATTTT | CSARGDSYNQPQHF | TRBJ1-5 | TRBD1 | TRBV20-1 | many
TGCAGCGTTGGCCGAAGCTCCTACGAGCAGTACTTC | CSVGRSSYEQYF | TRBJ2-7 | . | TRBV29-1 | many
TGTGCCAGCAGTTTGAGGCGGTCTCCCGCAGATACGCAGTATTTT | CASSLRRSPADTQYF | TRBJ2-3 | . | TRBV28 | many
TGTGCCAGCAGTTATGACAGGGCCAATGAGCAGTTCTTC | CASSYDRANEQFF | TRBJ2-1 | TRBD1 | TRBV12-3/TRBV12-4 | medium-sized
TGTGCCAGCAGCTTAGGGGCCCTCCCAGATACGCAGTATTTT | CASSLGALPDTQYF | TRBJ2-3 | . | TRBV7-3 | many
TGTGCCAGCAGTTTTGCCGGGGAGCTGTTTTTT | CASSFAGELFF | TRBJ2-2 | . | TRBV12-3/TRBV12-4 | many
TGTGCCAGCAGTGATATAACAGGGGCCGATACGCAGTATTTT | CASSDITGADTQYF | TRBJ2-3 | TRBD1 | TRBV2 | few
TGCAGCGTTGAAGAGCGTTGGAGAGGATATGGCTACACCTTC | CSVEERWRGYGYTF | TRBJ1-2 | . | TRBV29-1 | few
TGCAGCGTTGATTCCGCCGGGGAGCTGTTTTTT | CSVDSAGELFF | TRBJ2-2 | . | TRBV29-1 | many
TGTGCCAGCAGTTTGGAAGCCAATCAGCCCCAGCATTTT | CASSLEANQPQHF | TRBJ1-5 | . | TRBV5-1 | many
TGCAGCGTTGGGAGGGGCGGGAGCACTGAAGCTTTCTTT | CSVGRGGSTEAFF | TRBJ1-1 | . | TRBV29-1 | many
TGTGCCAGCAGGGACAGGGGCAATTCACCCCTCCACTTT | CASRDRGNSPLHF | TRBJ1-6 | TRBD1 | TRBV13 | .
TGCGCCAGCAGTGAGGCGGTACAAGAGACCCAGTACTTC | CASSEAVQETQYF | TRBJ2-5 | . | TRBV10-2 | many
TGTGCCTGGAGTGTAACGGAGAATCAGCCCCAGCATTTT | CAWSVTENQPQHF | TRBJ1-5 | . | TRBV30 | .
TGTGCCAGCAGCCGGGACAGGGAGCAGTACTTC | CASSRDREQYF | TRBJ2-7 | TRBD1 | TRBV2 | many
TGCAGTGCTAGAGAGGACGGGAACACTGAAGCTTTCTTT | CSAREDGNTEAFF | TRBJ1-1 | . | TRBV20-1 | many
TGCGCCAGCAGCCAAATAGCGGGATACCAAGAGACCCAGTACTTC | CASSQIAGYQETQYF | TRBJ2-5 | TRBD2 | TRBV4-1 | large
TGTGCCAGCAGTGACTCTAGCGGGGCCCACAATGAGCAGTTCTTC | CASSDSSGAHNEQFF | TRBJ2-1 | TRBD2 | TRBV2 | .
TGTGCCAGCTCACCACGCGAGGCGCCTAGCGGGGGGTCTGAGCAGTTCTTC | CASSPREAPSGGSEQFF | TRBJ2-1 | TRBD2 | TRBV18 | few
TGTGCCAGCAGAGCACAGGGCCAAAGCTACGAGCAGTACTTC | CASRAQGQSYEQYF | TRBJ2-7 | . | TRBV2 | few
TGTGCCAGCAGTGAATTGGGACAGCTCCTAGGGGGTACGCAGTATTTT | CASSELGQLLGGTQYF | TRBJ2-3 | TRBD1 | TRBV6-1 | many
TGTGCCAGCAGCTTAGTTTACAATGAGCAGTTCTTC | CASSLVYNEQFF | TRBJ2-1 | . | TRBV7-9 | many
TGTGCCAGCAGTGAGACAGGGGCCCATGAGCAGTTCTTC | CASSETGAHEQFF | TRBJ2-1 | TRBD1 | TRBV2 | many
TGTGCCAGCAGTTTCAGGGGACCCGAGAACACCGGGGAGCTGTTTTTT | CASSFRGPENTGELFF | TRBJ2-2 | . | TRBV12-3/TRBV12-4 | many
TGTGCCAGCAGCTCACCTCCAGGGGGCAGCGAGCAGTACTTC | CASSSPPGGSEQYF | TRBJ2-7 | TRBD1 | TRBV11-2 | many
TGTGCCAGCAGCCCTCCGGGACAGATTTACAATGAGCAGTTCTTC | CASSPPGQIYNEQFF | TRBJ2-1 | TRBD1 | TRBV3-1 | many
TGCGCCAGCAGCTCGGACCTCAATCAGCCCCAGCATTTT | CASSSDLNQPQHF | TRBJ1-5 | . | TRBV5-1 | many
TGTGCCTGGAGTCCCGGAACAGGGTACGAGCAGTACTTC | CAWSPGTGYEQYF | TRBJ2-7 | . | TRBV30 | many
TGTGCCAGCAGGGTACCAGCACAGGGATACTCTGGGGCCAACGTCCTGACTTTC | CASRVPAQGYSGANVLTF | TRBJ2-6 | . | TRBV12-3/TRBV12-4 | many